This T cell receptor beta chain was captured in a study of blood T cell repertoires in COVID-19. The authors' processing: Amplified reference gene primers provided the basis for estimating nucleated cell counts. Sequencing was performed with immunoSEQ multiplex PCR; in TCRdb, only in-frame clones are kept and a portion is missing. For V, J and clone size, that table is used; D and trimming come from the DNA. The sample holds some 200,000 clones, approximately 78% seen once. Recruits, aged about 18 to 100 years, lived in 25 or so US areas. Categorization into cohorts depended on clinical history that participants reported. The sequence was collected from a woman in her 50s who had recovered from COVID-19. The sample comprised PBMCs or T cells enriched from blood (not recorded which).

The CDR3 DNA sequence: TGTGCCAGCAGCCCACAGGTGGGACAGGCGGGCTCTGGAAACACCATATATTTT. Translating gives CASSPQVGQAGSGNTIYF. This sequence joins TRBV4-2 and TRBJ1-3; 8 nucleotides match TRBD1. V lost 4 bases and J lost 0; bases outside the gene matches: 11. This CDR3 spans 18 amino acids. Per the germline V gene, CDR1 is LGHNA and CDR2 is YNFKEQ.